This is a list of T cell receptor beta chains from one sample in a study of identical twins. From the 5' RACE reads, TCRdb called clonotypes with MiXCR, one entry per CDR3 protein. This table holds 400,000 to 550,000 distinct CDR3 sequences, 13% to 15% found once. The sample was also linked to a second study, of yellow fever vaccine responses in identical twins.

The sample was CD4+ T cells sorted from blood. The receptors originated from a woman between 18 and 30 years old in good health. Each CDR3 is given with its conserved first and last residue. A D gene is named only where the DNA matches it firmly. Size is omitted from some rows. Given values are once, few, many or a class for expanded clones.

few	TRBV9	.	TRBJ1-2	TGTGCCAGCAGCGTAGACAGGGAGGACTATGGCTACACCTTC	CASSVDREDYGYTF
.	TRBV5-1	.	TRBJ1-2	TGCGCCAGCAGCTTCGGTGGCACAACAGGGATCCTTGGCTACACCTTC	CASSFGGTTGILGYTF
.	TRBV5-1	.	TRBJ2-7	TGCGCCAGCAGCTTGGAAAAGGGTTACGAGCAGTACTTC	CASSLEKGYEQYF
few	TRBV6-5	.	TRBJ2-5	TGTGCCAGCACCTCCCCGGTGGAGACCCAGTACTTC	CASTSPVETQYF
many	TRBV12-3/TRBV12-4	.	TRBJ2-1	TGTGCCAGCAGTTTCGTCGGGGGCTCCTACAATGAGCAGTTCTTC	CASSFVGGSYNEQFF
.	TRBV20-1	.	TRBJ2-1	TGCAGTGCCCTCCCTGCTGCCTACGAGCAGTTCTTC	CSALPAAYEQFF
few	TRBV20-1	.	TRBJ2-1	TGCAGTGCTAGAGACGGCGTCTACAATGAGCAGTTCTTC	CSARDGVYNEQFF
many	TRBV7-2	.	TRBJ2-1	TGTGCCAGCAGCGCCCCGCTCGTACTTTACGGGAATGAGCAGTTCTTC	CASSAPLVLYGNEQFF
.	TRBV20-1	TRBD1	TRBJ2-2	TGCTGTGCTGGTGGACCGCCGGGACAGGGGCGCACCGGGGAGCTGTTTTTT	CCAGGPPGQGRTGELFF
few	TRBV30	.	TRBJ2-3	TGTGCCTGGAGTGTAATGGGACGGCCTTCCACAGATACGCAGTATTTT	CAWSVMGRPSTDTQYF
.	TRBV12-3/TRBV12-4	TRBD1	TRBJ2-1	TGTGCCAGCATGGGACAGGGTAGAAATGAGCAGTTCTTC	CASMGQGRNEQFF
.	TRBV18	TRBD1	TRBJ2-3	TGTGCCAGCTCACCAACTCGACAGGGTACAGATACGCAGTATTTT	CASSPTRQGTDTQYF
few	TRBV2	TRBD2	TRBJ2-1	TGTGCCAGCAGTGACGTCGGGACTAGCGGCTACAATGAGCAGTTCTTC	CASSDVGTSGYNEQFF
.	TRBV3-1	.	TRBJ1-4	TGTGCCAGCATGGACAGACAGATTGAAAAACTGTTTTTT	CASMDRQIEKLFF
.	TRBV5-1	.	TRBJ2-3	TGCGCCAGCAGCTCCATCCCGATCGGGACAGATACGCAGTATTTT	CASSSIPIGTDTQYF
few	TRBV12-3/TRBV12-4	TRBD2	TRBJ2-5	TGTGCCAGCAGTTTTCTAGTGGCGGGGGGGCTGAAGACCCAGTACTTC	CASSFLVAGGLKTQYF
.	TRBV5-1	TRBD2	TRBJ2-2	TGCGCCAGCAGCTTCGGAAGAGCGGGAGGGGTAGACACCGGGGAGCTGTTTTTT	CASSFGRAGGVDTGELFF
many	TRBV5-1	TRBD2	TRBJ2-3	TGCGCCAGCAGCTCCACGGCGGGAGAAACAGATACGCAGTATTTT	CASSSTAGETDTQYF
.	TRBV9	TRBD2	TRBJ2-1	TGTGCCAGCAGCGTAGTTATGCTAGCGGGATCGGGTGAGCAGTTCTTC	CASSVVMLAGSGEQFF
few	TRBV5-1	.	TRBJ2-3	TGCGCCAGCAGCTTGGAACGGGCGGCAGATACGCAGTATTTT	CASSLERAADTQYF
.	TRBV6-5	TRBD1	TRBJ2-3	TGTGCCAGCAGTTACTTGGGACAGGGGGCAGATACGCAGTATTTT	CASSYLGQGADTQYF
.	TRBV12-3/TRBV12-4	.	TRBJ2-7	TGTGCCAGCACCTTTAGGGACGGCTACTACGAGCAGTACTTC	CASTFRDGYYEQYF
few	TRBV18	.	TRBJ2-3	TGTGCCAGCAGGACCACGGGGGCAGATACGCAGTATTTT	CASRTTGADTQYF
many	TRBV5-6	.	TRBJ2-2	TGTGCCAGCAGATCGGACAAGCTCGGTCAGCTGTTTTTT	CASRSDKLGQLFF
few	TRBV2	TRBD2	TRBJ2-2	TGTGCCAGCAAGGCGCGGGAGGCCCCGAACACCGGGGAGCTGTTTTTT	CASKAREAPNTGELFF
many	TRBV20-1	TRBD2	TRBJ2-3	TGCAGTGCGGACCCTAGCGGGGGGAGGAATACGCAGTATTTT	CSADPSGGRNTQYF
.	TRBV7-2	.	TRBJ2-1	TGTGCCAGCAGCCCAAGTTGGAGTGAGCAGTTCTTC	CASSPSWSEQFF